This T cell receptor (beta chain) was found in a study of T cells in Graves' hyperthyroidism and ophthalmopathy. TCR beta CDR3 regions were amplified from RNA transcripts. First-round RT-PCR of the TCR CDR3 relied on the HTBI primer set. TCRdb ran MiXCR on the multiplex PCR reads and lists one entry per CDR3 protein. The sample includes around 380,000 distinct CDR3 sequences, 13% of them seen just once. Regarding this clonotype: Its target is unknown.

The study's findings and limits: The majority of expanded thyroid clonotypes above 0.001 also appeared in blood.

The source of the PBMCs was more than 9.5 ml of fresh peripheral blood. In germline, CDR1 is SQVTM, CDR2 ANQGSEA. V was shortened by 5 bases and J by 0 bases, with 18 bases between the two germline ends. The CDR3 is made up of 16 amino acids. The sample comprised blood. The receptor's source is a man aged 25-40 years with Graves' hyperthyroidism that later progressed to Graves' ophthalmopathy. The chain has TRBV29-1 and TRBJ2-3; D may be TRBD2 (6 bases). CDR3 amino acids: CSVRGLEGPSTDTQYF. In DNA, the CDR3 is TGCAGCGTTAGGGGCCTGGAGGGACCAAGCACAGATACGCAGTATTTT.